The clone carrying this TCR beta chain occurred many times. Its antigen remains unknown. These data come from a study of neurological immune-mediated disorders. Study-wide points: Private repertoires in all groups were suggested, as expanded clones shared no CDR3 amino acid sequences across subjects.

A 10-nucleotide random UMI tagged transcripts in template-switch 5'RACE cDNA synthesis. TCRdb processed the 5' RACE reads anew with MiXCR; each CDR3 protein has one entry. The table has tens of thousands of distinct CDR3 sequences, roughly 14% seen once; the top ten hold approximately 7.5%. V lost 2 bases, J lost 2 bases, and 6 bases stayed unmatched. Germline V CDR1 and CDR2: PRHDT, FYEKMQ (reference sequence). The CDR3 is 16 residues long. The source is a woman between 50 and 59 years old in good health. V gene TRBV13 combines with J gene TRBJ1-2, with 9 bases fitting TRBD1. Sequencing input: PBMCs. The CDR3 sequence: CASSLRRTGENYGYTF. As DNA, the CDR3 is TGTGCCAGCAGCTTAAGAAGGACAGGGGAAAACTATGGCTACACCTTC.